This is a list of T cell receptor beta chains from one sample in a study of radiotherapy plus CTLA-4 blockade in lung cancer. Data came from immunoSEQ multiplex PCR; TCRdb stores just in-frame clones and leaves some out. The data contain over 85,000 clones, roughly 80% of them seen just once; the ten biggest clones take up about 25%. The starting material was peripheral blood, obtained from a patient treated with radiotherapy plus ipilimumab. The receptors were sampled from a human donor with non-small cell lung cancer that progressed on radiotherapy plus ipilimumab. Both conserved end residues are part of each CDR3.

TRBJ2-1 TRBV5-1 CASSPTGGSLFQFF
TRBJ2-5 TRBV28 CASRGTSGRGFGETQYF
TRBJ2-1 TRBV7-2 CASSLRSGRQFF
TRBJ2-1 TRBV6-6 CASSATNNEQFF
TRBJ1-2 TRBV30 CAWTSDTFYGYTF
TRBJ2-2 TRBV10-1 CASSKVRGEAGELFF
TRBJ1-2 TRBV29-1 CSVEDRGGAGYTF
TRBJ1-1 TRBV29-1 CSGERDRGREAFF
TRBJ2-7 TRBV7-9 CASSLFGPVTPYEQYF
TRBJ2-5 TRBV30 CAWSRETQYF
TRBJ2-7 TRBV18 CASSNQGDLSYEQYF
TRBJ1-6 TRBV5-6 CASSWTGMNSPLHF
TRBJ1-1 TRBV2 CASSETVANTEAFF
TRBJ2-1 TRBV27 CASQRLAGTTYNEQFF
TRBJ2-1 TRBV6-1 CASRETSGRNEQFF
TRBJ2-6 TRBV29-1 CSVELRSSGANVLTF
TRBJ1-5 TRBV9 CASSTDPGQPQHF
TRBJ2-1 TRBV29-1 CSVGSQDYNEQFF
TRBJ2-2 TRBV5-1 CASSLTSGANTGELFF
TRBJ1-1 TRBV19 CATGTGSRAFF
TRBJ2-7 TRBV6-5 CASSRTGGTGEQYF
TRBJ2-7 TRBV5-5 CASSLEGAGGAFYEQYF
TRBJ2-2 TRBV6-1 CASSELMEGGELFF
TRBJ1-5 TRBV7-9 CASSNGQGGQPQHF
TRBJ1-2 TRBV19 CASSLAGSDGYTF
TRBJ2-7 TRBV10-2 CASSDGTPQYF
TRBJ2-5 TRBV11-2 CASSRTQLYQETQYF
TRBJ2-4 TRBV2 CASSGYSTSGRNIQYF
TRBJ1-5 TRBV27 CASSSNPGGRRDQPQHF
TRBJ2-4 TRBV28 CASSLSLEGAKNIQYF
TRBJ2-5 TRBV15 CATSKRTEETQYF
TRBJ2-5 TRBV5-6 CASSLRLKETQYF
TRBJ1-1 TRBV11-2 CASSFQGGTEAFF
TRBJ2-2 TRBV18 CASSPLAGVNTGELFF
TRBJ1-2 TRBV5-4 CASSRLYGGEDYGYTF
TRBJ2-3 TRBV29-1 CSGGLAGTTDTQYF
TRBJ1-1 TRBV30 CAWSVQKPLNTEAFF
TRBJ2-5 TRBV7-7 CASSLSLFSEETQYF
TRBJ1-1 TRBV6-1 CASSVESVAFF
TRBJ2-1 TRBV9 CASSSRQGTNEQFF
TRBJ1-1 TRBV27 CASSKSSTEAFF
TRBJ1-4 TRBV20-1 CSAVDEKLFF
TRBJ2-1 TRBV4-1 CASSQPSGRGTYNEQFF
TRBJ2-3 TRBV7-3 CASSLSGRVTDTQYF
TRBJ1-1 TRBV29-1 CSVWGPGLNTEAFF
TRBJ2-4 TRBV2 CASSEGLAGINIQYF
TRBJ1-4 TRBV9 CASSKWTGGNEKLFF